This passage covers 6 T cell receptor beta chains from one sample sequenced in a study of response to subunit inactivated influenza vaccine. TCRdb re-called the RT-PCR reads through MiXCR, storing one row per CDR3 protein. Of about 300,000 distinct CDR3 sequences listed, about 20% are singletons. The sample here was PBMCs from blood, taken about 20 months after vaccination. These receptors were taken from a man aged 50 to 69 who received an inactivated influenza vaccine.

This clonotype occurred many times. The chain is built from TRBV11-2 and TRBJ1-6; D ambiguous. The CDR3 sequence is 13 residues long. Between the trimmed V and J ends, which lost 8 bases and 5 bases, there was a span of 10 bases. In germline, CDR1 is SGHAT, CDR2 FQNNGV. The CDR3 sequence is CASGWQNNSPLHF. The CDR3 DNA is TGTGCCAGCGGCTGGCAGAATAATTCACCCCTCCACTTT.

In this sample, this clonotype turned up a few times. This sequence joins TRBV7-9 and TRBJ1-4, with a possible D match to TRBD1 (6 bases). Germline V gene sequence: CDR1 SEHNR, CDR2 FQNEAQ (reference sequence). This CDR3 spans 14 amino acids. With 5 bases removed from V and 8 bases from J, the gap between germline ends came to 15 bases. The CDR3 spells CASSTTQGREKLFF. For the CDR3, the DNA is TGTGCCAGCAGCACAACACAGGGCCGGGAAAAACTGTTTTTT.

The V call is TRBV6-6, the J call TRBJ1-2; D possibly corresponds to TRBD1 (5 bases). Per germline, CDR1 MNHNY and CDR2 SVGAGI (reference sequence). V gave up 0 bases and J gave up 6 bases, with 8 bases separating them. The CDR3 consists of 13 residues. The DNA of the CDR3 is TGTGCCAGCAGTTACTCGAGGGGTCATGGCTACACCTTC. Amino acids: CASSYSRGHGYTF.

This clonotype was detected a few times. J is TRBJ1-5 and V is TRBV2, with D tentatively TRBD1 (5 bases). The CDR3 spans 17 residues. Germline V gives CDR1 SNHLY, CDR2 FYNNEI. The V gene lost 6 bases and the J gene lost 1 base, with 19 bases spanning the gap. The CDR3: CASSREGLGTSNQPQHF. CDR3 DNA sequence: TGTGCCAGCAGCCGGGAGGGCTTGGGGACGAGCAATCAGCCCCAGCATTTT.

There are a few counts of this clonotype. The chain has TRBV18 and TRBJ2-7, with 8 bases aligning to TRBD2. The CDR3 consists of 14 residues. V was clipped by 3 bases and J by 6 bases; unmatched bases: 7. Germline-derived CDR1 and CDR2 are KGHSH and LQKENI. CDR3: CASSPVSAGAEQYF. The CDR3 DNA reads TGTGCCAGCTCACCCGTTTCAGCGGGGGCCGAGCAGTACTTC.

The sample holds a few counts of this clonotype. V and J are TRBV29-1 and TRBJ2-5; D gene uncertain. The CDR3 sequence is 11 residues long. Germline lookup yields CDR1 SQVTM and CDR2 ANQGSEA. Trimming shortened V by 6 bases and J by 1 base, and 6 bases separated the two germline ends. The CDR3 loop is CSVRLQETQYF. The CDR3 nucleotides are TGCAGCGTACGCCTCCAAGAGACCCAGTACTTC. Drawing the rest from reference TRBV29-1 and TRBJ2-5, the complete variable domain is SAVISQKPSRDICQRGTSLTIQCQVDSQVTMMFWYRQQPGQSLTLIATANQGSEATYESGFVIDKFPISRPNLTFSTLTVSNMSPEDSSIYLCSVRLQETQYFGPGTRLLVL.